Listed here are 31 T cell receptor beta chains from one sample, sequenced in a study of blood T cell repertoires in COVID-19 (dated by TCRdb to 2018 to 2021). Receptor amplification or capture employed the immunoSEQ multiplex PCR assay. Drawn from immuneACCESS, this table holds only the in-frame rearrangements with V and J called that TCRdb kept. Clones are partly lost; checked studies trace under half to an unresolved V gene and leave the rest unexplained. This sample lists roughly 6,000 clones; approximately 70% were detected once. Jointly, the top ten make up less than 15% of the sample. Sequencing was carried out using peripheral blood. These receptors were taken from a man in his sixties with acute or convalescent COVID-19.

CDR3: CASSYAGSTNEKLFF. The CDR3, as DNA: TGTGCCAGCAGTTACGCGGGATCAACTAATGAAAAACTGTTTTTT. The chain has TRBV6-5 and TRBJ1-4; D unclear. This CDR3 comprises 15 residues. V lost 2 bases and J 0 bases, leaving 7 bases between the germline ends. Germline loops: CDR1 MNHEY, CDR2 SVGAGI.

The chain is built from TRBV18 and TRBJ1-4; D is uncertain. This CDR3 comprises 14 residues. Germline CDR1 and CDR2: KGHSH and LQKENI. Trimming removed 4 bases at V and 7 bases at J, with 13 bases between. The CDR3 loop reads CASSRDHSGEKLFF. The DNA of the CDR3 is TGTGCCAGCTCACGTGACCACAGCGGTGAAAAACTGTTTTTT.

The rearrangement links TRBV4-3 to TRBJ1-5; unclear D gene. V was pared by 0 bases and J by 1 base, with 7 bases between. The V gene's germline CDR1 is LGHNA and CDR2 YSLEER. The CDR3 runs 15 residues. CDR3 DNA: TGCGCCAGCAGCCAAGAGCCAGGCAGCAATCAGCCCCAGCATTTT. Translating gives CASSQEPGSNQPQHF.

Only a few counts were recorded for this clone. The chain uses TRBV2 and TRBJ2-1; D is unclear. The V gene's germline CDR1 is SNHLY and CDR2 FYNNEI. The length of the CDR3 is 13 residues. With 4 bases removed from V and 5 bases from J, the gap between germline ends came to 9 bases. Here the CDR3 reads CASSVHRDNEQFF. As DNA, the CDR3 is TGTGCCAGCAGTGTCCACCGGGACAATGAGCAGTTCTTC.

This chain links TRBV19 with TRBJ2-1, with 9 bases matching TRBD2. V gave up 5 bases and J gave up 8 bases; unmatched junction bases: 13. The germline gives CDR1 LNHDA, CDR2 SQIVND (reference sequence). This CDR3 has 16 amino acids. CDR3 nucleotides: TGTGCCAGTAGTCCGCTGGAGGCGGGAGGGGTCGATGAGCAGTTCTTC. Translated, it gives CASSPLEAGGVDEQFF.

This chain joins TRBV19 and TRBJ2-7; TRBD1 is a possible D gene (6 bases). Deletions cut 4 bases from V and 2 bases from J, with 15 bases between. The CDR3 loop spans 15 amino acids. Germline loops: CDR1 LNHDA, CDR2 SQIVND (reference sequence). CDR3: CASSKRTEITYEQYF. DNA for the CDR3: TGTGCCAGTAGTAAAAGGACAGAAATTACCTACGAGCAGTACTTC.

The chain combines TRBV7-6 with TRBJ1-5; D is ambiguous. Germline CDR1 and CDR2: SGHVS and FNYEAQ. This CDR3 contains 13 residues. V was clipped by 5 bases and J by 3 bases, with 8 bases between them. The CDR3 loop reads CASSSRPNQPQHF. The CDR3 region has the DNA TGTGCCAGCAGCAGCCGCCCCAATCAGCCCCAGCATTTT. The full variable domain, in which reference TRBV7-6 and TRBJ1-5 provide the parts outside the CDR3, is GAGVSQSPRYKVTKRGQDVALRCDPISGHVSLYWYRQALGQGPEFLTYFNYEAQQDKSGLPNDRFSAERPEGSISTLTIQRTEQRDSAMYRCASSSRPNQPQHFGDGTRLSIL.

V usage is TRBV19 and J usage is TRBJ1-1; 7 nucleotides match TRBD1. Germline values: CDR1 LNHDA, CDR2 SQIVND (reference sequence). This CDR3 contains 13 residues. V shed 6 bases and J 7 bases; nucleotides not matched to a gene: 8. CDR3 nucleotide sequence: TGTGCCAGTAGCGTCACAGGGGAGATTGAAGCTTTCTTT. As protein: CASSVTGEIEAFF. Based on the CDR3 plus reference TRBV19 and TRBJ1-1, the full variable domain is DGGITQSPKYLFRKEGQNVTLSCEQNLNHDAMYWYRQDPGQGLRLIYYSQIVNDFQKGDIAEGYSVSREKKESFPLTVTSAQKNPTAFYLCASSVTGEIEAFFGQGTRLTVV.

The genes are TRBV6-6 and TRBJ2-2; TRBD1 matches at 9 bases. CDR1 and CDR2 from the germline V gene are MNHNY and SVGAGI (reference sequence). There are 14 residues in the CDR3. V shed 4 bases and J 9 bases; nucleotides not matched to a gene: 6. The CDR3 loop reads CASSSGQGRRELFF. For the CDR3, the DNA is TGTGCCAGCAGTTCGGGACAGGGACGCCGGGAGCTGTTTTTT.

V usage is TRBV4-1 and J usage is TRBJ2-7; 8 bases agree with TRBD2. The J segment lost 4 bases and the V segment lost 1 base, leaving 6 bases of the junction unmatched. The CDR3 loop spans 15 amino acids. In germline, CDR1 is MGHRA, CDR2 YSYEKL. CDR3 bases: TGCGCCAGCAGCCAAGCGGGAGGGGGAGGGTACGAGCAGTACTTC. This encodes CASSQAGGGGYEQYF.

This chain connects TRBV7-2 to TRBJ2-7, with 11 bases matching TRBD1. This CDR3 contains 13 residues. The V and J ends lost 4 bases and 9 bases, in that order; junction bases with no gene match: 5. Germline values: CDR1 SGHTA, CDR2 FQGNSA. The CDR3 here is CASSWGQGDAQYF. As DNA, the CDR3 is TGTGCCAGCAGCTGGGGACAGGGGGATGCGCAGTACTTC.

V is TRBV9 and J is TRBJ2-1; TRBD2 matches 8 bases. V dropped 3 bases and J dropped 8; count of bases not matched to a gene: 7. Germline CDR1 SGDLS, CDR2 YYNGEE. This CDR3 spans 14 amino acids. The CDR3 sequence is CASSAPGLEHEQFF. The CDR3 DNA reads TGTGCCAGCAGCGCCCCGGGACTAGAGCATGAGCAGTTCTTC.

This sequence joins TRBV7-3 and TRBJ2-1; TRBD2 agrees at 9 bases. The junction had 3 bases not matched to a gene; V was cut back by 2 bases and J by 4 bases. The germline CDR1 and CDR2 sequences are SGHTA and FQGTGA. This CDR3 comprises 15 residues. CDR3 residues: CASSLRLAAYNEQFF. CDR3 nucleotides: TGTGCCAGCAGCTTACGACTAGCGGCATACAATGAGCAGTTCTTC.

J is TRBJ2-7 and V is TRBV13, with D perhaps matching TRBD2 (5 bases). The CDR3 length is 15 residues. Looked up from germline, CDR1 is PRHDT and CDR2 is FYEKMQ (reference sequence). V gave up 4 bases and J gave up 3 bases, with 16 bases separating them. The CDR3 region has the DNA TGTGCCAGCAGCTCCTCCGGGATACTAAACTACGAGCAGTACTTC. Protein: CASSSSGILNYEQYF.

The chain couples TRBV4-3 to TRBJ1-2; D ambiguous. The CDR3 runs 14 residues. With 0 bases removed from V and 7 bases from J, the gap between germline ends came to 12 bases. From germline, CDR1 is LGHNA and CDR2 YSLEER. This CDR3 is CASSQDGSAGGYTF. The CDR3 bases are TGCGCCAGCAGCCAAGACGGTAGCGCCGGTGGCTACACCTTC.

The genes are TRBV5-1 and TRBJ2-7; D might be TRBD2 (7 bases). This CDR3 comprises 15 residues. V lost 1 base, J lost 5 bases, and 16 bases lay in between. CDR1 is SGHRS, CDR2 YFSETQ, per germline. The DNA of the CDR3 is TGCGCCAGCAGCTTGCGGTGGGGAGGGGGGAACGAGCAGTACTTC. It encodes CASSLRWGGGNEQYF.

The rearrangement links TRBV2 to TRBJ1-5, with no clear D. Germline V gene data show CDR1 as SNHLY and CDR2 as FYNNEI. The V end was cut by 1 base, the J end by 1 base, with 8 bases between. The length of the CDR3 is 15 residues. DNA of the CDR3: TGTGCCAGCAGTGAAGGACGGGTAAGCAATCAGCCCCAGCATTTT. Residues: CASSEGRVSNQPQHF.

The V call is TRBV27, the J call TRBJ2-7, with D perhaps TRBD2 (5 bases). The CDR3 runs 14 residues. In germline, CDR1 is MNHEY, CDR2 SMNVEV (reference sequence). V was cut by 6 bases and J by 2 bases, with 14 bases left in between. The CDR3 DNA follows: TGTGCCAGCAGAGTGGGCGGAGGTACCTACGAGCAGTACTTC. Residues: CASRVGGGTYEQYF.

The chain carries TRBV5-6 and TRBJ1-1; D is undetermined. V lost 0 bases to trimming and J lost 2 bases, with 14 bases between them. This CDR3 is 16 amino acids long. Per the germline V gene, CDR1 is SGHDT and CDR2 is YYEEEE. The CDR3 here is CASSLGQRRPNTEAFF. CDR3 nucleotides: TGTGCCAGCAGCTTGGGACAACGCCGACCAAACACTGAAGCTTTCTTT.

The V gene is TRBV18, the J gene TRBJ2-3; TRBD1 aligns across 8 bases. Per the germline V gene, CDR1 is KGHSH and CDR2 is LQKENI. CDR3 length: 14 residues. V dropped 6 bases and J dropped 2; count of bases not matched to a gene: 4. CDR3 in amino acids: CASSGDRTTDTQYF. CDR3 in DNA: TGTGCCAGCTCCGGGGACAGGACCACAGATACGCAGTATTTT.

The V call is TRBV27, the J call TRBJ1-2; 11 nucleotides match TRBD1. This CDR3 has 18 residues. Trimming at V came to 1 base and at J to 4 bases, leaving 11 bases not matched to a gene. Germline loops: CDR1 MNHEY, CDR2 SMNVEV (reference sequence). CDR3 amino acids: CASSLLRDRGSLPYGYTF. Written as DNA, the CDR3 is TGTGCCAGCAGTTTATTAAGGGACAGGGGGAGCTTGCCCTATGGCTACACCTTC.

This clone was picked up one time. The V gene is TRBV7-2, the J gene TRBJ2-1; the D gene is possibly TRBD2 (7 bases). The CDR3 spans 15 residues. Germline CDR1 SGHTA, CDR2 FQGNSA. V was clipped by 6 bases and J by 3 bases, with 15 bases between them. The CDR3 spells CASRPMGGLYNEQFF. DNA of the CDR3: TGTGCCAGCAGGCCTATGGGGGGGCTCTACAATGAGCAGTTCTTC.

This chain connects TRBV5-1 to TRBJ2-7, with 7 bases that match TRBD1. Germline-derived CDR1 and CDR2 are SGHRS and YFSETQ. The CDR3 is 14 residues long. Trimming removed 1 base from V and 2 bases from J; junction bases left unmatched: 3. The CDR3 nucleotides read TGCGCCAGCAGCTTGACCGGACAGGCCTACGAGCAGTACTTC. Translating gives CASSLTGQAYEQYF.

This clone was seen just once. The V gene is TRBV6-5, the J gene TRBJ2-7; 10 nucleotides line up with TRBD2. Germline V lookup: CDR1 MNHEY, CDR2 SVGAGI. J lost 4 bases, V lost 7 bases, and 4 bases had no gene match. The length of the CDR3 is 13 residues. DNA of the CDR3: TGTGCCAGCATTCTAGCGGGAGCTTACGAGCAGTACTTC. It yields the protein CASILAGAYEQYF.

This clone came up once. CDR3: CASSLPPIEDTQYF. The CDR3 DNA follows: TGTGCCAGCAGCCTCCCCCCCATAGAAGATACGCAGTATTTT. J is TRBJ2-3 and V is TRBV7-8; the D is unclear. Germline-derived CDR1 and CDR2 are SGHVS and FQNEAQ. This CDR3 contains 14 residues. Trimming pared 5 bases from V and 5 bases from J, leaving 14 bases between.

The V and J genes are TRBV20-1 and TRBJ2-7; D may be TRBD1 (6 bases). Trimming took 3 bases from V and 6 from J, leaving 12 bases between them. The germline V gene has CDR1 DFQATT and CDR2 SNEGSKA (reference sequence). This CDR3 region has 12 residues. The CDR3 DNA sequence: TGCAGTGCTAGTCGGGACACCCGCGAGCAGTACTTC. Residues: CSASRDTREQYF.

This chain links TRBV7-9 with TRBJ1-3; possible D gene TRBD1, 5 bases. CDR1 and CDR2 from the germline V gene are SEHNR and FQNEAQ (reference sequence). This CDR3 region has 15 residues. V lost 2 bases, J lost 2 bases, and 10 bases lay in between. CDR3 loop: CASSLPSRAGNTIYF. The CDR3 region has the DNA TGTGCCAGCAGCTTACCCTCCAGGGCTGGAAACACCATATATTTT.

This sequence joins TRBV27 and TRBJ2-3; D unclear. Germline V gene sequence: CDR1 MNHEY, CDR2 SMNVEV (reference sequence). V was clipped by 4 bases and J by 4 bases, with 15 bases between them. There are 15 residues in the CDR3. The DNA of the CDR3 is TGTGCCAGCAGTTCCCTCGGTGTAACGGCAGATACGCAGTATTTT. Residues: CASSSLGVTADTQYF.

V gene TRBV7-9 combines with J gene TRBJ2-3; 8 bases are a match to TRBD2. This CDR3 is 16 amino acids long. The V and J ends lost 5 bases and 6 bases, in that order; junction bases with no gene match: 13. Germline CDR1 is SEHNR and CDR2 is FQNEAQ (reference sequence). CDR3 bases: TGTGCCAGCAGCCCGCGGACTAGCCTCACTTTGGATACGCAGTATTTT. Residues: CASSPRTSLTLDTQYF.

V usage is TRBV6-5 and J usage is TRBJ1-1, with D possibly being TRBD1 (6 bases). The CDR3 runs to 13 residues. Deletions cut 7 bases from V and 4 bases from J, with 13 bases between. From germline, CDR1 is MNHEY and CDR2 SVGAGI. The CDR3 is CASIRTGFTEAFF. CDR3 coding DNA: TGTGCCAGCATCAGAACAGGGTTCACTGAAGCTTTCTTT.

This clone turned up a few times. The CDR3 nucleotides read TGTGCCAGCAGCCCCGGCTTAGGCGTACAGGGGGCGCTTGGCTACACCTTC. It translates to CASSPGLGVQGALGYTF. The rearrangement links TRBV11-2 to TRBJ1-2, with 9 bases lining up with TRBD1. V lost 5 bases to trimming and J lost 7 bases; unmatched junction nucleotides: 17. Per germline, CDR1 SGHAT and CDR2 FQNNGV. This CDR3 region has 17 residues.